These 26 T cell receptor beta chains share one sample of origin, sequenced in a study of shared clonotypes between healthy human individuals. Assay: immunoSEQ multiplex PCR; the TCRdb copy retains only in-frame clones and omits some. The sample records about 1 million clones, about 84% being singletons. The sample consisted of memory CD4+ T cells from PBMCs. Sample subset: CD45RA-negative fraction. The receptors shown here come from a man between 18 and 29 years old in good health. Some clones in this sample may be carry-over from other donors' samples.

The chain recombines TRBV27 with TRBJ2-3, with D unresolved. Trimming removed 6 bases from V and 5 bases from J, with 6 bases in between. Germline V gene data show CDR1 as MNHEY and CDR2 as SMNVEV (reference sequence). The CDR3 is 11 amino acids. The CDR3 DNA reads as TGTGCCAGCAGGGTTAGAGATACGCAGTATTTT. Translation gives CASRVRDTQYF.

This clone has a handful of counts. The same CDR3 arises from other DNA sequences in this sample as well. The V and J genes are TRBV28 and TRBJ1-4; D possibly corresponds to TRBD1 (5 bases). The germline V gene encodes CDR1 MDHEN and CDR2 SYDVKM. The length of the CDR3 is 15 residues. With 3 bases removed from V and 3 bases from J, the gap between germline ends came to 11 bases. CDR3 nucleotide sequence: TGTGCCAGCAGTTTGGGCAGGGTGGCTAATGAAAAACTGTTTTTT. This translates into CASSLGRVANEKLFF. Based on the CDR3 plus reference TRBV28 and TRBJ1-4, the full variable domain is DVKVTQSSRYLVKRTGEKVFLECVQDMDHENMFWYRQDPGLGLRLIYFSYDVKMKEKGDIPEGYSVSREKKERFSLILESASTNQTSMYLCASSLGRVANEKLFFGSGTQLSVL.

This chain connects TRBV5-4 to TRBJ2-1; 13 bases map to TRBD2. CDR1 is SGHNT, CDR2 YYREEE, per germline (reference sequence). This CDR3 spans 17 amino acids. V was clipped by 3 bases and J by 5 bases; unmatched bases: 8. CDR3 bases: TGTGCCAGCAGCTCGGGACTAGCGGGATTGTTCGACAATGAGCAGTTCTTC. This sequence encodes CASSSGLAGLFDNEQFF.

As regards this clone: This same CDR3 is encoded by further DNA sequences in the sample. The chain couples TRBV5-4 to TRBJ2-2, with D possibly being TRBD2 (6 bases). The CDR3 is 16 residues long. Germline V gene lookup returns CDR1 SGHNT and CDR2 YYREEE (reference sequence). V was shortened by 0 bases and J by 1 base, with 10 bases between the two germline ends. The CDR3 here is CASSLDGSGNTGELFF. The CDR3 coding sequence is TGTGCCAGCAGCTTGGACGGTAGCGGGAACACCGGGGAGCTGTTTTTT.

This clone appeared a single time. This sequence joins TRBV6-5 and TRBJ1-2; the D gene is possibly TRBD1 (5 bases). Germline values: CDR1 MNHEY, CDR2 SVGAGI. This CDR3 is 15 amino acids long. Trimming took off 6 bases at V and 0 bases at J, with 14 bases between the two ends. For the CDR3, the DNA is TGTGCCAGCAGCCGCACCGCGGGGCCTAACTATGGCTACACCTTC. This codes for CASSRTAGPNYGYTF.

V is TRBV11-3 and J is TRBJ2-1; 11 bases are a match to TRBD2. The ends lost 1 base at V and 8 bases at J; junction bases unmatched: 4. The CDR3 runs to 15 residues. Per germline, CDR1 SGHNT and CDR2 YENEEA. CDR3 loop: CASSLGTSGSYEQFF. The CDR3 bases are TGTGCCAGCAGCTTAGGAACTAGCGGGAGTTATGAGCAGTTCTTC.

The chain couples TRBV6-4 to TRBJ2-2; 10 bases align to TRBD2. Germline-derived CDR1 and CDR2 are MRHNA and SNTAGT. The CDR3 extends over 14 amino acids. With 4 bases clipped from V and 4 bases from J, the junction kept 0 bases outside the gene matches. The CDR3 DNA follows: TGTGCCAGCAGTGCTAGCGGGAGCACCGGGGAGCTGTTTTTT. It specifies CASSASGSTGELFF.

This clone was seen a few times. The rearrangement uses TRBV6-5 and TRBJ1-2; D not resolved. Germline CDR1 is MNHEY and CDR2 is SVGAGI. V was clipped by 6 bases and J by 6 bases, with 8 bases between them. The CDR3 consists of 11 residues. In nucleotides, the CDR3 is TGTGCCAGCAGGTTTCTGGATGGCTACACCTTC. As protein: CASRFLDGYTF.

This clone came up once. This chain links TRBV13 with TRBJ2-2; 9 bases line up with TRBD1. The CDR3 totals 16 residues. CDR1 is PRHDT, CDR2 FYEKMQ, per germline (reference sequence). The V and J ends lost 3 bases and 7 bases, in that order; junction bases with no gene match: 9. As DNA, the CDR3 is TGTGCCAGCAGCTTCGGACAGGGGAGAAGGAGCGGGGAGCTGTTTTTT. It yields the protein CASSFGQGRRSGELFF.

The chain uses TRBV4-1 and TRBJ2-7; no definite D call. Germline V gene data show CDR1 as MGHRA and CDR2 as YSYEKL. CDR3 length: 13 residues. V was shortened by 4 bases and J by 3 bases, with 10 bases between the two germline ends. This CDR3 reads CASSRPDNYEQYF. Here the CDR3 DNA reads TGCGCCAGCAGCCGGCCAGATAACTACGAGCAGTACTTC.

V is TRBV5-4 and J is TRBJ1-2, with 7 positions matching TRBD1. The CDR3 is made up of 15 amino acids. Germline CDR1 SGHNT, CDR2 YYREEE (reference sequence). After removal of 4 bases from V and 8 bases from J, the junction contained 14 bases not matched to a gene. The CDR3 loop reads CASSAWGGTDSGYTF. CDR3 DNA sequence: TGTGCCAGCAGCGCCTGGGGGGGGACAGACAGCGGCTACACCTTC.

This CDR3 is CASSLEMGGLGELFF. Written as DNA, the CDR3 is TGCGCCAGCAGCTTGGAGATGGGCGGGCTCGGGGAGCTGTTTTTT. This sequence joins TRBV5-1 and TRBJ2-2, with D maybe TRBD2 (5 bases). The CDR3 has 15 amino acids. Trimming took 0 bases from V and 7 from J, leaving 13 bases between them. Per the germline V gene, CDR1 is SGHRS and CDR2 is YFSETQ.

This chain joins TRBV10-3 and TRBJ2-7; D may be TRBD1 (5 bases). This CDR3 has 13 amino acids. CDR1 and CDR2 (germline): ENHRY, SYGVKD. The V end was cut by 3 bases, the J end by 6 bases, with 12 bases between. In DNA form, the CDR3 reads TGTGCCATCAGTGATCATCGGACATTCGAGCAGTACTTC. Its protein product is CAISDHRTFEQYF.

This clone occurred a few times. The CDR3 loop reads CASREPPLGQAFF. DNA for the CDR3: TGCGCCAGCAGGGAACCCCCCCTGGGCCAAGCTTTCTTT. V is TRBV5-1 and J is TRBJ1-1; D gene uncertain. V was pared by 5 bases and J by 9 bases, with 17 bases between. Germline values: CDR1 SGHRS, CDR2 YFSETQ. The CDR3 loop spans 13 amino acids.

This chain uses TRBV7-6 with TRBJ1-2, with 8 bases lining up with TRBD1. The CDR3 spans 13 residues. CDR1 is SGHVS and CDR2 is FNYEAQ in the germline V gene. V dropped 4 bases and J dropped 4; count of bases not matched to a gene: 2. The CDR3 is CASSSGQGYGYTF. For the CDR3, the DNA is TGTGCCAGCAGCTCCGGACAGGGCTATGGCTACACCTTC.

This chain joins TRBV19 and TRBJ2-7, with D possibly TRBD1 on 6 matching bases. Germline assignment: CDR1 LNHDA and CDR2 SQIVND (reference sequence). The CDR3 runs 14 residues. Trimming took off 7 bases at V and 3 bases at J, with 16 bases between the two ends. In DNA form, the CDR3 reads TGTGCCAGTACCCCAGGGACAAGTAGCTACGAGCAGTACTTC. Protein sequence: CASTPGTSSYEQYF.

The chain has TRBV27 and TRBJ2-7, with D uncertain. CDR1 MNHEY and CDR2 SMNVEV come from the germline V gene (reference sequence). V gave up 2 bases and J gave up 1 base, with 18 bases separating them. The CDR3 has 17 amino acids. The DNA of the CDR3 is TGTGCCAGCAGTTTAACCGGCGGAACCGGCATGTCCTACGAGCAGTACTTC. The encoded protein is CASSLTGGTGMSYEQYF.

Concerning this clone: Other DNA sequences in the sample encode the same CDR3. The chain has TRBV7-9 and TRBJ1-4, with 10 bases aligning to TRBD1. The V gene's germline CDR1 is SEHNR and CDR2 FQNEAQ (reference sequence). V shed 5 bases, J shed 7 bases, and the junction held 4 bases outside the gene matches. This CDR3 region has 14 residues. DNA of the CDR3: TGTGCCAGCAGCAGCGACAGGGGGCGTGAAAAACTGTTTTTT. Protein sequence: CASSSDRGREKLFF.

The CDR3 reads CASSLTANTEAFF. CDR3 DNA sequence: TGTGCCAGCAGCTTGACAGCGAACACTGAAGCTTTCTTT. V is TRBV5-6 and J is TRBJ1-1; D unresolved. CDR3 length equals 13 residues. Germline-derived CDR1 and CDR2 are SGHDT and YYEEEE. V was cut by 1 base and J by 1 base, with 5 bases left in between.

This rearrangement joins TRBV6-6 to TRBJ1-1, with D maybe TRBD1 (5 bases). The CDR3 length is 16 residues. Germline loops: CDR1 MNHNY, CDR2 SVGAGI (reference sequence). The V and J ends lost 3 bases and 1 base respectively, with 15 bases between them. The DNA for the CDR3 is TGTGCCAGCAGTTATGGAGCAGGGCTCGGGAACACTGAAGCTTTCTTT. It codes for CASSYGAGLGNTEAFF.

The genes are TRBV7-9 and TRBJ2-2; 7 bases are a match to TRBD2. The CDR3 has 17 amino acids. Germline V gene sequence: CDR1 SEHNR, CDR2 FQNEAQ (reference sequence). The V and J ends lost 1 base and 3 bases, in that order; junction bases with no gene match: 8. The chain's CDR3 is CASSLGSGLVYTGELFF. DNA for the CDR3: TGTGCCAGCAGCTTAGGTTCCGGACTAGTGTACACCGGGGAGCTGTTTTTT.

V usage is TRBV21-1 and J usage is TRBJ1-2. TRBV21-1 is deemed a pseudogene. The CDR3 consists of 15 residues. CDR3 sequence: CASTAARGGVDGYTF. The CDR3 bases are TGTGCCAGCACCGCCGCGCGGGGTGGGGTGGATGGCTACACCTTC.

The chain combines TRBV28 with TRBJ1-5; 7 bases match TRBD1. The CDR3 totals 13 residues. Germline CDR1 and CDR2: MDHEN and SYDVKM. The junction had 14 bases not matched to a gene; V was cut back by 5 bases and J by 16 bases. The CDR3 nucleotides are TGTGCCAGCAGTCTAGGAAAGACAGGGATCTTCCATTTT. Residues: CASSLGKTGIFHF.

This clone was found once. V usage is TRBV7-9 and J usage is TRBJ1-3; D possibly corresponds to TRBD1 (6 bases). The CDR3 totals 19 residues. Germline loops: CDR1 SEHNR, CDR2 FQNEAQ (reference sequence). V lost 5 bases, J lost 4 bases, and 27 bases lay in between. The CDR3: CASSPQGQAPVGRGNTIYF. DNA of the CDR3: TGTGCCAGCAGCCCCCAGGGACAAGCCCCCGTTGGACGAGGAAACACCATATATTTT. Combining the CDR3 with reference TRBV7-9 and TRBJ1-3 gives the whole variable domain DTGVSQNPRHKITKRGQNVTFRCDPISEHNRLYWYRQTLGQGPEFLTYFQNEAQLEKSRLLSDRFSAERPKGSFSTLEIQRTEQGDSAMYLCASSPQGQAPVGRGNTIYFGEGSWLTVV.

The CDR3 spells CASSEAGLFQPRYF. In DNA form, the CDR3 reads TGTGCCAGCAGTGAAGCGGGCCTCTTCCAACCACGGTACTTC. The gene calls are TRBV6-1 and TRBJ2-5; D is unclear. V shed 0 bases and J shed 13 bases, with 18 bases lying between them. The CDR3 loop spans 14 amino acids. Looked up from germline, CDR1 is MNHNS and CDR2 is SASEGT.

The chain recombines TRBV10-3 with TRBJ2-7; 9 bases fit TRBD2. V trimming: 3 bases; J trimming: 2 bases; junction bases outside the gene matches: 5. This CDR3 region has 15 residues. Per the germline V gene, CDR1 is ENHRY and CDR2 is SYGVKD. CDR3 coding DNA: TGTGCCATCAGTGAATATAGCGGGAGCACCTACGAGCAGTACTTC. Translated, it gives CAISEYSGSTYEQYF.